This section outlines one T cell receptor (beta chain) sequence together with its context. As yet, its antigen is unknown. The CDR3 has 13 residues. Germline values: CDR1 SNHLY, CDR2 FYNNEI. Trimming left V 10 bases short and J 7 bases short, with 14 bases between. The data stem from a study of T cell repertoires in cytomegalovirus infection. Study summary: Used in the study were CMV epitopes, some recently identified and HLA-C-restricted, others well-studied and HLA-B-restricted. Public TCR beta signatures indicated both CMV infection and matching HLA type.

TCRdb re-called the reads with MiXCR, one entry per CDR3 protein. The sample includes 140,000 to 150,000 distinct CDR3 sequences, approximately 30% seen only once; the top ten take roughly 51%. The origin of this receptor is a human donor in good health (CMV status not recorded). Some clones in this sample may be carry-over from other donors' samples. This chain joins TRBV2 and TRBJ1-6; maybe TRBD1 (6 bases). The sample here was CD8+ T cells from cultured PBMCs, taken from culture after CMV antigen stimulation. The CDR3 sequence is CAIRQVGNSPLHF. DNA for the CDR3: TGTGCCATCCGACAGGTCGGGAATTCACCCCTCCACTTT.